This passage covers 14 T cell receptor beta chains from one sample sequenced in a study of blood T cell repertoires in COVID-19. Assay: immunoSEQ multiplex PCR; the TCRdb copy retains only in-frame clones and omits some. Of approximately 100,000 clones in the sample, roughly 89% were seen once. The sequenced sample consisted of peripheral blood. The receptors here all came from a human donor with COVID-19, enrolled during active disease. The donor label of this sample is uncertain.

V is TRBV25-1 and J is TRBJ2-7; TRBD1 aligns across 10 bases. The CDR3 consists of 15 residues. V lost 2 bases to trimming and J lost 3 bases; unmatched junction nucleotides: 4. CDR1 is MGHDK, CDR2 SYGVNS, per germline. The CDR3 DNA reads as TGTGCCAGCAGTGAAAGGGGACAGGGGTTCTACGAGCAGTACTTC. Protein product: CASSERGQGFYEQYF.

This chain links TRBV9 with TRBJ1-1, with D tentatively TRBD1 (5 bases). The germline V and J ends were trimmed by 4 bases and 0 bases, with 13 bases remaining between them. Germline V gene sequence: CDR1 SGDLS, CDR2 YYNGEE. The length of the CDR3 is 15 residues. CDR3 region: CASSPRQNLNTEAFF. In nucleotides, the CDR3 is TGTGCCAGCAGCCCGCGACAGAACCTGAACACTGAAGCTTTCTTT.

This chain uses TRBV5-1 with TRBJ1-1; TRBD1 agrees at 9 bases. The CDR3 loop spans 17 amino acids. Trimming took 4 bases from V and 0 from J; bases not matched to a gene: 10. Germline lookup yields CDR1 SGHRS and CDR2 YFSETQ. CDR3 residues: CASSAGQGGPMNTEAFF. The CDR3 region has the DNA TGCGCCAGCAGCGCGGGACAGGGAGGACCGATGAACACTGAAGCTTTCTTT.

This chain connects TRBV28 to TRBJ1-2, with 8 bases lining up with TRBD1. Germline V gene data show CDR1 as MDHEN and CDR2 as SYDVKM. CDR3 size: 13 residues. J lost 8 bases, V lost 7 bases, and 9 bases had no gene match. The DNA of the CDR3 is TGTGCCAGCATTACAGGGGGAGGGATAGGCTACACCTTC. Protein: CASITGGGIGYTF.

This clone was picked up a small number of times. The V and J genes are TRBV29-1 and TRBJ2-1; the match to TRBD2 covers 10 bases. CDR1 is SQVTM, CDR2 ANQGSEA, per germline. The length of the CDR3 is 14 residues. V was pared by 6 bases and J by 8 bases, with 10 bases of the junction left unmatched. This CDR3 is CSVDLAGVWDEQFF. The CDR3 DNA sequence: TGCAGCGTAGATCTAGCGGGGGTTTGGGATGAGCAGTTCTTC.

The chain uses TRBV27 and TRBJ2-3; 11 bases fit TRBD2. The germline V gene encodes CDR1 MNHEY and CDR2 SMNVEV (reference sequence). Losses at the gene ends were 5 bases for V and 2 bases for J; bases not matched to a gene: 15. The length of the CDR3 is 19 residues. CDR3 nucleotides: TGTGCCAGCAGTCGAAATATGGGTCTAGCGGGGGGTTACACAGATACGCAGTATTTT. Its protein is CASSRNMGLAGGYTDTQYF.

This clone appeared once. The chain employs TRBV15 and TRBJ1-5; D ambiguous. The V and J ends lost 0 bases and 2 bases respectively, with 5 bases between them. The germline V gene encodes CDR1 LNHNV and CDR2 YYDKDF (reference sequence). The CDR3 consists of 14 residues. CDR3 in amino acids: CATSREPGNQPQHF. The CDR3 coding sequence is TGTGCCACCAGCAGAGAGCCAGGCAATCAGCCCCAGCATTTT.

This chain joins TRBV5-4 and TRBJ1-1; weak D call: TRBD1 (6 bases). The CDR3 has 16 residues. The V and J ends lost 4 bases and 3 bases respectively, with 19 bases between them. Looked up from germline, CDR1 is SGHNT and CDR2 is YYREEE (reference sequence). CDR3 amino acids: CASSQIYRARDTEAFF. For the CDR3, the DNA is TGTGCCAGCAGCCAGATCTACAGGGCTCGGGACACTGAAGCTTTCTTT.

This chain links TRBV19 with TRBJ1-5; 9 nucleotides match TRBD1. The CDR3 runs 18 residues. Trimming at V came to 1 base and at J to 3 bases, leaving 10 bases not matched to a gene. Germline assignment: CDR1 LNHDA and CDR2 SQIVND (reference sequence). In nucleotides, the CDR3 is TGTGCCAGTAGTATAGTACGGACAGGGGCAACTTCCAATCAGCCCCAGCATTTT. It yields the protein CASSIVRTGATSNQPQHF.

The chain combines TRBV5-1 with TRBJ1-2; 10 nucleotides agree with TRBD1. Germline V CDR1 and CDR2: SGHRS, YFSETQ. The CDR3 sequence is 16 residues long. J lost 5 bases, V lost 0 bases, and 7 bases had no gene match. CDR3 DNA: TGCGCCAGCAGCTTGGAAGTCGGGACAGGGGTATATGGCTACACCTTC. Translated, it gives CASSLEVGTGVYGYTF.

The CDR3 here is CASSTQGAWTEAFF. The CDR3 bases are TGTGCCAGCAGTACCCAGGGGGCGTGGACTGAAGCTTTCTTT. The rearrangement links TRBV6-5 to TRBJ1-1; 8 bases agree with TRBD1. The length of the CDR3 is 14 residues. V lost 5 bases, J lost 5 bases, and 7 bases stayed unmatched. Germline V lookup: CDR1 MNHEY, CDR2 SVGAGI.

The chain couples TRBV9 to TRBJ2-2, with TRBD2 matching over 10 bases. The length of the CDR3 is 16 residues. V lost 4 bases, J lost 2 bases, and 5 bases stayed unmatched. Looked up from germline, CDR1 is SGDLS and CDR2 is YYNGEE. The CDR3 loop is CASSSRTSGNTGELFF. In nucleotides, the CDR3 is TGTGCCAGCAGCTCCCGGACTAGCGGAAACACCGGGGAGCTGTTTTTT.

The chain is built from TRBV5-6 and TRBJ2-3, with 10 bases that match TRBD2. CDR3 length equals 16 residues. V lost 2 bases and J lost 4; bases outside the gene matches: 7. The germline gives CDR1 SGHDT, CDR2 YYEEEE. Written as DNA, the CDR3 is TGTGCCAGCAGCTTTAGGAGCGGGGGGGCCGCAGATACGCAGTATTTT. It encodes CASSFRSGGAADTQYF.

Only one count was recorded for this clone. The chain combines TRBV19 with TRBJ1-1, with a weak D call TRBD1 (5 bases). Trimming removed 3 bases from V and 4 bases from J, with 15 bases in between. Germline assignment: CDR1 LNHDA and CDR2 SQIVND (reference sequence). There are 15 residues in the CDR3. The CDR3 spells CASSIGPRATTEAFF. The CDR3 DNA reads TGTGCCAGTAGTATCGGACCCAGGGCCACCACTGAAGCTTTCTTT.